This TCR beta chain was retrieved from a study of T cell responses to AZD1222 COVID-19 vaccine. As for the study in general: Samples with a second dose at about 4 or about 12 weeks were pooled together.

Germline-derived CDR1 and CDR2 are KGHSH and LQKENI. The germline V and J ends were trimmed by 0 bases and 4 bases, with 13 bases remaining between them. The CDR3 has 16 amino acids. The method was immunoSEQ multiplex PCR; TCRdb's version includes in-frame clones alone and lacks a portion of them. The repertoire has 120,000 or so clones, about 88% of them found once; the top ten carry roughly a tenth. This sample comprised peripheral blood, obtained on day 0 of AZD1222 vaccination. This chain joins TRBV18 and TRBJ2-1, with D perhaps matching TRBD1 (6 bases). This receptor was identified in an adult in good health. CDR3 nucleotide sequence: TGTGCCAGCTCACCACCGGGGGCTAGTTTTTACAATGAGCAGTTCTTC. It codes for CASSPPGASFYNEQFF.